Below, 16 T cell receptor beta chains from the same sample are listed, as sequenced in a study of OX40 agonist ivuxolimab in advanced cancers. The method was immunoSEQ multiplex PCR; TCRdb's version includes in-frame clones alone and lacks a portion of them. The sample carries about 83,000 clones, approximately 88% recorded once. The sequencing used CD4+ or CD8+ T cells sorted from blood, collected in a trial of the OX40 agonist ivuxolimab. Receptor source: an adult with an advanced solid tumor such as melanoma, head and neck, liver or kidney cancer.

This chain joins TRBV5-1 and TRBJ2-2; unclear D gene. The CDR3 has 15 residues. Germline V gene sequence: CDR1 SGHRS, CDR2 YFSETQ. V lost 4 bases and J lost 0, with 10 bases in between. This CDR3 is CASSPSVANTGELFF. CDR3 in DNA: TGCGCCAGCAGCCCAAGCGTAGCGAACACCGGGGAGCTGTTTTTT.

The V call is TRBV10-1, the J call TRBJ1-1; TRBD1 agrees at 9 bases. CDR3 length equals 17 residues. V lost 6 bases to trimming and J lost 10 bases; unmatched junction nucleotides: 21. The germline gives CDR1 WNHNN, CDR2 SYGVQD (reference sequence). In nucleotides, the CDR3 is TGCGCCAGCAGCCGACCCAGGACAGGGGTTTTGTCTCACGGAGCTTTCTTT. This codes for CASSRPRTGVLSHGAFF.

The V call is TRBV7-9, the J call TRBJ1-2; D not resolved. CDR3 length equals 12 residues. Per germline, CDR1 SEHNR and CDR2 FQNEAQ (reference sequence). V lost 2 bases and J lost 6, with 7 bases in between. The CDR3 DNA follows: TGTGCCAGCAGCTTAAGGGTCAATGGCTACACCTTC. Its translation: CASSLRVNGYTF.

This clone was counted a single time. The V call is TRBV5-1, the J call TRBJ1-1; the D is unclear. The CDR3 contains 13 residues. CDR1 and CDR2 from the germline V gene are SGHRS and YFSETQ. Trimming took 5 bases from V and 5 from J, leaving 13 bases between them. The CDR3 is CASRTDRLTEAFF. The CDR3 bases are TGCGCCAGCAGGACGGACCGTTTGACTGAAGCTTTCTTT.

V and J are TRBV7-2 and TRBJ1-1; D unresolved. V lost 5 bases and J lost 10, with 11 bases in between. Germline values: CDR1 SGHTA, CDR2 FQGNSA. This CDR3 region has 11 residues. The CDR3 spells CASSPRVLAFF. The CDR3 DNA follows: TGTGCCAGCAGCCCACGGGTTTTAGCTTTCTTT.

This chain connects TRBV19 to TRBJ2-6; D is uncertain. Trimming shortened V by 5 bases and J by 1 base, and 9 bases separated the two germline ends. The CDR3 has 15 amino acids. Germline V lookup: CDR1 LNHDA, CDR2 SQIVND (reference sequence). For the CDR3, the DNA is TGTGCCAGTAGTTTGTCGGATTCTGGGGCCAACGTCCTGACTTTC. Its translation is CASSLSDSGANVLTF.

This clone was seen only a few times. The chain joins TRBV11-2 to TRBJ2-1; D is perhaps TRBD1 (6 bases). Trimming left V 5 bases short and J 5 bases short, with 16 bases between. The CDR3 length is 15 residues. Germline CDR1 reads SGHAT; CDR2 reads FQNNGV. CDR3 nucleotides: TGTGCCAGCAGCCAGAGCCCAGGGGCCAACAATGAGCAGTTCTTC. It specifies CASSQSPGANNEQFF.

This chain links TRBV19 with TRBJ2-7; tentatively, D is TRBD1 or TRBD2 (6 bases each). This CDR3 is built from 13 residues. The germline V gene has CDR1 LNHDA and CDR2 SQIVND (reference sequence). Trimming shortened V by 7 bases and J by 7 bases, and 17 bases separated the two germline ends. This chain's CDR3 is CASKGGWGNEQYF. The CDR3, as DNA: TGTGCCAGTAAAGGGGGGTGGGGTAATGAGCAGTACTTC.

The V and J genes are TRBV18 and TRBJ2-6, with TRBD1 matching over 9 bases. The J segment lost 0 bases and the V segment lost 3 bases, leaving 6 bases of the junction unmatched. The CDR3 consists of 18 residues. Germline CDR1 KGHSH, CDR2 LQKENI. CDR3 in DNA: TGTGCCAGCTCACCTAGGACAGGGGATTACTCTGGGGCCAACGTCCTGACTTTC. The encoded protein is CASSPRTGDYSGANVLTF.

J is TRBJ1-1 and V is TRBV27; possible D gene TRBD1, 5 bases. Germline values: CDR1 MNHEY, CDR2 SMNVEV (reference sequence). The CDR3 is made up of 13 amino acids. V was trimmed by 3 bases and J by 2 bases, leaving 7 bases between them. This CDR3 reads CASSFTGNTEAFF. As DNA, the CDR3 is TGTGCCAGCAGTTTTACAGGTAACACTGAAGCTTTCTTT.

The J gene is TRBJ1-1, the V gene TRBV7-9; D is uncertain. Trimming cost V 0 bases and J 8 bases, with 13 bases left between them. The CDR3 runs to 14 residues. Per germline, CDR1 SEHNR and CDR2 FQNEAQ (reference sequence). CDR3 sequence reads: CASSLAGGHPEAFF. CDR3 coding DNA: TGTGCCAGCAGCTTAGCTGGAGGGCACCCAGAAGCTTTCTTT.

This chain uses TRBV7-9 with TRBJ1-6, with 12 bases that match TRBD1. The CDR3 has 15 residues. CDR1 and CDR2 from the germline V gene are SEHNR and FQNEAQ (reference sequence). V shed 5 bases and J 11 bases; nucleotides not matched to a gene: 7. CDR3 in DNA: TGTGCCAGCAGCCGCGGGACAGGGGGCGGGGCACCCCTCCACTTT. Residues: CASSRGTGGGAPLHF.

The chain combines TRBV19 with TRBJ1-2; D is perhaps TRBD1 (5 bases). The V gene lost 3 bases and the J gene lost 6 bases, with 17 bases spanning the gap. This CDR3 region has 15 residues. Germline V gene lookup returns CDR1 LNHDA and CDR2 SQIVND (reference sequence). The CDR3 protein is CASSMSWGKEDGYTF. CDR3 sequence (DNA): TGTGCCAGTAGTATGTCTTGGGGGAAAGAGGATGGCTACACCTTC. The complete variable domain, with remaining parts taken from reference TRBV19 and TRBJ1-2, reads DGGITQSPKYLFRKEGQNVTLSCEQNLNHDAMYWYRQDPGQGLRLIYYSQIVNDFQKGDIAEGYSVSREKKESFPLTVTSAQKNPTAFYLCASSMSWGKEDGYTFGSGTRLTVV.

In its sample, this clone was seen once. The V and J genes are TRBV6-5 and TRBJ1-1; no clear D gene. CDR1 and CDR2 (germline): MNHEY, SVGAGI. Trimming took off 6 bases at V and 0 bases at J, with 11 bases between the two ends. The CDR3 runs to 14 residues. The CDR3 DNA is TGTGCCAGCAGCGGGAGCCCGATGAACACTGAAGCTTTCTTT. Translating gives CASSGSPMNTEAFF.

The chain joins TRBV4-2 to TRBJ1-1; D is uncertain. From germline, CDR1 is LGHNA and CDR2 YNFKEQ. The V gene lost 5 bases and the J gene lost 1 base, with 8 bases spanning the gap. This CDR3 has 13 amino acids. The CDR3 is CASSWAKNTEAFF. The CDR3 region has the DNA TGTGCCAGCAGCTGGGCAAAGAACACTGAAGCTTTCTTT.

The rearrangement joins TRBV29-1 to TRBJ2-1; D may be TRBD2 (5 bases). The CDR3 consists of 15 residues. Germline-derived CDR1 and CDR2 are SQVTM and ANQGSEA. V was clipped by 0 bases and J by 8 bases, with 17 bases between them. The CDR3 loop is CSVEDRGSARYEQFF. Written as DNA, the CDR3 is TGCAGCGTTGAAGATCGGGGTAGCGCTCGTTATGAGCAGTTCTTC.